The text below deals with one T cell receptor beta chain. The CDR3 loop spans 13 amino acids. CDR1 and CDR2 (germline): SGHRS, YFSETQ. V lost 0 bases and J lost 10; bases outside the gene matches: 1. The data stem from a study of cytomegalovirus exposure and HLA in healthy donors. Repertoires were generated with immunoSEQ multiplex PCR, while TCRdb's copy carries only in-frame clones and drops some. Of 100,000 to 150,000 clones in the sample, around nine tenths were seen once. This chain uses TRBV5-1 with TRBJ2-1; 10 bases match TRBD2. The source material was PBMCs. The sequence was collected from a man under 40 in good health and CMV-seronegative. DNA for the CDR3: TGCGCCAGCAGCTTGGCACTAGCGGGGGAGCAGTTCTTC. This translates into CASSLALAGEQFF.